This entry lists 21 T cell receptor beta chains sequenced from one sample in a study of OX40 agonist ivuxolimab in advanced cancers. TCRdb's table, derived via immunoSEQ multiplex PCR, lists solely in-frame clones and lacks some. The sample includes around 63,000 clones, around 90% seen only once; the top ten take more than 20%. The input for sequencing was CD4+ or CD8+ T cells sorted from blood, taken in a trial of the OX40 agonist ivuxolimab. The source of these receptors is an adult with an advanced solid tumor such as melanoma, head and neck, liver or kidney cancer.

J is TRBJ2-7 and V is TRBV19; D is tentatively TRBD1 or TRBD2 (5 bases each). Germline V gene lookup returns CDR1 LNHDA and CDR2 SQIVND (reference sequence). This CDR3 spans 14 amino acids. The V end lost 7 bases, the J end lost 0 bases, and 13 bases lay between the germline ends. The CDR3 spells CASTKAGTSYEQYF. The DNA of the CDR3 is TGTGCCAGTACCAAGGCAGGGACCTCCTACGAGCAGTACTTC.

The J gene is TRBJ1-1, the V gene TRBV12-2; the table's D call of TRBD1 was not tested on the DNA. TRBV12-2 is tagged as a pseudogene. The CDR3 is made up of 15 amino acids. CDR3 residues: CASRLTTGPNTEAFF. CDR3 bases: TGTGCAAGTCGCTTAACCACAGGTCCCAACACTGAAGCTTTCTTT.

The rearrangement uses TRBV7-3 and TRBJ2-5, with D unresolved. The germline V gene encodes CDR1 SGHTA and CDR2 FQGTGA. Deletions cut 7 bases from V and 5 bases from J, with 17 bases between. CDR3 size: 14 residues. CDR3 sequence (DNA): TGTGCCAGCACCCTCGGCCGGGTCTACGAGACCCAGTACTTC. Amino acids: CASTLGRVYETQYF.

This sequence joins TRBV27 and TRBJ2-3, with TRBD2 matching 7 bases. The length of the CDR3 is 14 residues. Germline CDR1 is MNHEY and CDR2 is SMNVEV (reference sequence). The trim removed 5 bases at V and 2 bases at J, leaving 4 bases unmatched. CDR3 in DNA: TGTGCCAGCAGTAGCGGGGCCAACACAGATACGCAGTATTTT. It encodes CASSSGANTDTQYF.

CDR3 nucleotide sequence: TGTGCCAGCACCCAGGACAGGGCCTCTGGAAACACCATATATTTT. Its translation is CASTQDRASGNTIYF. V and J are TRBV6-1 and TRBJ1-3; 8 bases align to TRBD1. With 7 bases clipped from V and 0 bases from J, the junction kept 5 bases outside the gene matches. Germline loops: CDR1 MNHNS, CDR2 SASEGT. This CDR3 is built from 15 residues.

This clone is a singleton in its sample. The rearrangement joins TRBV25-1 to TRBJ1-1; no reliable D call. This CDR3 region has 13 residues. The V gene lost 8 bases and the J gene lost 11 bases, with 21 bases spanning the gap. Germline V gives CDR1 MGHDK, CDR2 SYGVNS. The CDR3 sequence is CASGVREGGRAFF. Here the CDR3 DNA reads TGTGCCAGCGGAGTGAGAGAAGGCGGGAGGGCTTTCTTT.

The chain links TRBV2 to TRBJ2-5; 9 nucleotides align to TRBD2. Germline CDR1 SNHLY, CDR2 FYNNEI. The CDR3 is 16 residues long. J gave up 1 base and V 6 bases, and 9 bases lay outside the gene matches. CDR3 region: CASSGLRGRVQETQYF. The CDR3 coding sequence is TGTGCCAGCAGCGGGCTGCGCGGGAGGGTCCAAGAGACCCAGTACTTC. The full variable domain, in which reference TRBV2 and TRBJ2-5 provide the parts outside the CDR3, is EPEVTQTPSHQVTQMGQEVILRCVPISNHLYFYWYRQILGQKVEFLVSFYNNEISEKSEIFDDQFSVERPDGSNFTLKIRSTKLEDSAMYFCASSGLRGRVQETQYFGPGTRLLVL.

The chain recombines TRBV11-3 with TRBJ2-1; a weak D match, TRBD2 (5 bases). The CDR3 extends over 13 amino acids. Germline CDR1 reads SGHNT; CDR2 reads YENEEA. The V gene lost 1 base and the J gene lost 5 bases, with 6 bases spanning the gap. The CDR3 loop reads CASSLAGNNEQFF. The CDR3 bases are TGTGCCAGCAGCTTAGCCGGGAACAATGAGCAGTTCTTC.

This chain links TRBV9 with TRBJ2-2, with 9 bases fitting TRBD1. The J segment lost 3 bases and the V segment lost 3 bases, leaving 6 bases of the junction unmatched. Germline CDR1 is SGDLS and CDR2 is YYNGEE. The CDR3 runs 16 residues. CDR3 residues: CASSDGTGSDTGELFF. The CDR3 nucleotides are TGTGCCAGCAGCGACGGGACAGGGTCCGACACCGGGGAGCTGTTTTTT.

V gene TRBV29-1 combines with J gene TRBJ2-7; TRBD1 might be the D (6 bases). This CDR3 region has 13 residues. Trimming took off 4 bases at V and 2 bases at J, with 12 bases between the two ends. Per the germline V gene, CDR1 is SQVTM and CDR2 is ANQGSEA. The CDR3 nucleotides read TGCAGCGTTGTCAACGGGGACACCTACGAGCAGTACTTC. It encodes CSVVNGDTYEQYF.

The chain links TRBV6-5 to TRBJ1-1; D is ambiguous. The ends were cut back, 5 bases at V and 1 base at J, with 11 bases in the middle. This CDR3 is built from 14 residues. Germline CDR1 is MNHEY and CDR2 is SVGAGI. The CDR3, as DNA: TGTGCCAGCAGTCGACCCGGAGGGAACACTGAAGCTTTCTTT. Translated, it gives CASSRPGGNTEAFF.

This rearrangement joins TRBV28 to TRBJ2-5; D is possibly TRBD1 (5 bases). Germline values: CDR1 MDHEN, CDR2 SYDVKM. V shed 5 bases and J shed 4 bases, with 14 bases lying between them. The CDR3 length is 14 residues. CDR3 nucleotides: TGTGCCAGCAGTCCCTCGGACATCCCAGAGACCCAGTACTTC. Translated, it gives CASSPSDIPETQYF.

This clone was found many times. The chain is built from TRBV7-2 and TRBJ2-7, with 7 positions matching TRBD2. This CDR3 region has 14 residues. The germline CDR1 and CDR2 sequences are SGHTA and FQGNSA. Trimming at V came to 2 bases and at J to 6 bases, leaving 7 bases not matched to a gene. CDR3 in DNA: TGTGCCAGCAGCTTAACGGCGGGAGCTCGCGAGCAGTACTTC. This gives the protein CASSLTAGAREQYF.

The chain uses TRBV6-1 and TRBJ2-3; D may be TRBD2 (6 bases). This CDR3 is 19 amino acids long. Trimming took 3 bases from V and 6 from J, leaving 28 bases between them. Germline-derived CDR1 and CDR2 are MNHNS and SASEGT. CDR3 region: CASSDLGLEPTPISDTQYF. CDR3 DNA: TGTGCCAGCAGTGATCTGGGACTCGAGCCCACCCCGATATCGGATACGCAGTATTTT.

The V and J genes are TRBV19 and TRBJ2-1; D possibly matches TRBD1 or TRBD2 (5 bases each). V lost 3 bases and J 2 bases, leaving 11 bases between the germline ends. Germline V CDR1 and CDR2: LNHDA, SQIVND (reference sequence). The CDR3 spans 15 residues. The CDR3 DNA is TGTGCCAGTAGTATGGGGGACCCAACCTACAATGAGCAGTTCTTC. Translation: CASSMGDPTYNEQFF.

V and J are TRBV2 and TRBJ1-2; TRBD1 might be the D (5 bases). V was trimmed by 10 bases and J by 0 bases, leaving 18 bases between them. The CDR3 totals 15 residues. CDR1 SNHLY and CDR2 FYNNEI come from the germline V gene. The CDR3 sequence is CAIQIGTGPNYGYTF. CDR3 sequence (DNA): TGTGCCATACAAATTGGGACCGGGCCTAACTATGGCTACACCTTC.

This chain joins TRBV27 and TRBJ2-5; D remains ambiguous. This CDR3 comprises 19 residues. The ends were cut back, 5 bases at V and 1 base at J, with 26 bases in the middle. Germline CDR1 MNHEY, CDR2 SMNVEV (reference sequence). CDR3 nucleotide sequence: TGTGCCAGCAGTGCTCGTTTGGGCAGCGCCCGGGTTATCCAAGAGACCCAGTACTTC. As protein: CASSARLGSARVIQETQYF.

The chain recombines TRBV11-3 with TRBJ2-2, with D possibly called TRBD1 or TRBD2 (6 bases each). The CDR3 is made up of 16 amino acids. V dropped 1 base and J dropped 4 bases, with 13 bases sitting between them. From germline, CDR1 is SGHNT and CDR2 YENEEA. The DNA for the CDR3 is TGTGCCAGCAGCTTAGGGGGGCTAGCGAGCACCGGGGAGCTGTTTTTT. It is translated as CASSLGGLASTGELFF. Supplemented by reference TRBV11-3 and TRBJ2-2, the full variable domain reads EAGVVQSPRYKIIEKKQPVAFWCNPISGHNTLYWYLQNLGQGPELLIRYENEEAVDDSQLPKDRFSAERLKGVDSTLKIQPAELGDSAVYLCASSLGGLASTGELFFGEGSRLTVL.

In its sample, this clone was seen once. The genes are TRBV11-2 and TRBJ2-3; D gene uncertain. Germline-derived CDR1 and CDR2 are SGHAT and FQNNGV. Trimming stripped 2 bases from V and 2 bases from J, with 11 bases between. The CDR3 covers 15 residues. The DNA for the CDR3 is TGTGCCAGCAGCTTATCGGCAGCCAACACAGATACGCAGTATTTT. Protein: CASSLSAANTDTQYF.

This chain connects TRBV7-9 to TRBJ2-5, with D possibly TRBD1 on 6 matching bases. Trimming left V 0 bases short and J 2 bases short, with 10 bases between. The CDR3 is 15 amino acids. Germline assignment: CDR1 SEHNR and CDR2 FQNEAQ (reference sequence). CDR3 coding DNA: TGTGCCAGCAGCTTAGCGCTGGGACAACAAGAGACCCAGTACTTC. This translates into CASSLALGQQETQYF.

J is TRBJ1-4 and V is TRBV6-5, with D hard to call. Trimming cost V 2 bases and J 5 bases, with 12 bases left between them. The CDR3 spans 15 residues. The germline V gene has CDR1 MNHEY and CDR2 SVGAGI. CDR3 protein: CASSYGVSENEKLFF. The CDR3 DNA sequence: TGTGCCAGCAGTTACGGCGTTTCGGAGAATGAAAAACTGTTTTTT.